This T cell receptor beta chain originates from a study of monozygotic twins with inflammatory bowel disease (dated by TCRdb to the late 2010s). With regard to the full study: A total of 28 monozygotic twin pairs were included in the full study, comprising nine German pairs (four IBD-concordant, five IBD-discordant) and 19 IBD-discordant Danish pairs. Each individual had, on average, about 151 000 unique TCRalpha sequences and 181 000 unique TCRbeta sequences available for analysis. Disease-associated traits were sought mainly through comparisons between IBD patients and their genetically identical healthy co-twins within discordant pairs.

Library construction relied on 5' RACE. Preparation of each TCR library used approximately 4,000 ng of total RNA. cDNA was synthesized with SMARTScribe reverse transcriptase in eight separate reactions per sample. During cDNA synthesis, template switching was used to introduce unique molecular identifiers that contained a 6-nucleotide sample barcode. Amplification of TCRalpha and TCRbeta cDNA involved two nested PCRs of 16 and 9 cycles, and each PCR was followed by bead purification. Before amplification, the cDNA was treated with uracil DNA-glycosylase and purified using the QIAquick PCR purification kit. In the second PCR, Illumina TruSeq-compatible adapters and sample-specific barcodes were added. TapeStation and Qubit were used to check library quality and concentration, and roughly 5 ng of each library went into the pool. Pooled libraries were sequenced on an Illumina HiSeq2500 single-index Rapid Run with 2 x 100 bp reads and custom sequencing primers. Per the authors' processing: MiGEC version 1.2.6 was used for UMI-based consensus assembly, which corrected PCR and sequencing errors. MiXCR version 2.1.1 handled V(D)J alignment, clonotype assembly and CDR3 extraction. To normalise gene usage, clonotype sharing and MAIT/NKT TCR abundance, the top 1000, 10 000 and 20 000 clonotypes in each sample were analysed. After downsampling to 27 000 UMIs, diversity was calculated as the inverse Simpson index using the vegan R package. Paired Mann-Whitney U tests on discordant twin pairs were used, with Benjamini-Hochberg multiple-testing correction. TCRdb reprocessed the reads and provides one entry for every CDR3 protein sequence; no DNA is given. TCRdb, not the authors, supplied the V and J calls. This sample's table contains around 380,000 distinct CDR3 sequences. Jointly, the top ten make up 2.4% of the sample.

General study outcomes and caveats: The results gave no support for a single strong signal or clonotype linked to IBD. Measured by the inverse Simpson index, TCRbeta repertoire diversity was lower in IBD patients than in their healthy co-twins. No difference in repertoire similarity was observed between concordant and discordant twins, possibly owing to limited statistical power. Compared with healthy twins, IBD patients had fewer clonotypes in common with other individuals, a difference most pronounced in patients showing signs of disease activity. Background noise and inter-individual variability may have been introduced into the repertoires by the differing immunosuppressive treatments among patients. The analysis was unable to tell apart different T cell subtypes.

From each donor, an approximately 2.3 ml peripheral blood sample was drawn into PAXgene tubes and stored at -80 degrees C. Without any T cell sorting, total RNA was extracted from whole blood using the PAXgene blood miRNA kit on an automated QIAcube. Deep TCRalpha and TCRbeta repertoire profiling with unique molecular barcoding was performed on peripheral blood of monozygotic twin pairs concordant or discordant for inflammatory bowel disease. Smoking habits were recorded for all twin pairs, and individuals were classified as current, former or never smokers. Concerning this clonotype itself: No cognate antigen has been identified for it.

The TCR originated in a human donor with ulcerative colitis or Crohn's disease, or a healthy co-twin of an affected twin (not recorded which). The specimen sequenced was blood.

This receptor carries the CDR3 CAISVLTGEDLSYGYTF. This receptor chain uses TRBV10-3 and TRBJ1-2; the D call from TCRdb, TRBD1, cannot be confirmed without DNA. There are 17 amino acids in the CDR3, from cysteine to phenylalanine inclusive. The DNA is unrecorded. The CDR1 and CDR2 encoded by the germline V gene are ENHRY and SYGVKD.